This TCR beta chain was recorded in a study of blood T cell repertoires in COVID-19 (dated by TCRdb to the early 2020s). General notes on the study: Collaborator samples came from the United States, Italy and Spain and covered acute and convalescent phases of COVID-19. The prospective study material was composed of cDNA or gDNA derived from T cells, B-cell-depleted T cells, or PBMCs. Subjects who had been exposed to COVID-19, were actively infected with it, or had recovered from it provided the deeply sampled blood TCRbeta repertoires that made up the dataset. The repertoires were released in a freely available public database meant as a resource for research on the immune response to SARS-CoV-2. The samples were drawn from the first 160 participants of the ongoing ImmuneRACE study and from 1,254 subjects provided by 6 global collaborators. Nearly every sample came with metadata listing a de-identified subject ID, COVID-19 status, age in years and sex. Where HLA class I and class II types were available, the types were taken from metadata supplied by the sample provider, not from assay-based typing. Beyond this particular receptor, the publication reports: How much clinical and demographic metadata was included differed by source and by participant, and the metadata was provided uncurated.

The immunoSEQ Assay, a bias-controlled multiplex PCR, was used to amplify TCRbeta CDR3 regions from genomic DNA. The original pipeline was this. The number of nucleated cells in each sample was estimated by amplification of reference gene primers within the assay. Sequence reads were collapsed and filtered to measure the absolute abundance of every unique TCRbeta CDR3 rearrangement. For each sample, productive Simpson clonality was calculated as the square root of Simpson's diversity index over productive rearrangements. TCRdb took this table from immuneACCESS and kept in-frame rearrangements with V and J called. Such tables lack part of the clones; where checked against another copy, unresolved V genes explain under half of the gap, and the rest is unexplained. Clone size and V and J calls were adopted from that table, with D and trimming inferred from the DNA. This sample comprises under 300,000 clones, roughly 90% of them detected only once. About 3% of the sample is taken by the ten largest.

Regarding this clone: Its antigen specificity is not known. No qualities accompany the bases; no much larger clone lies one base away.

Looking up the germline V gene yields CDR1 SGHRS and CDR2 YFSETQ. Unmatched junction bases come to 8, with V trimmed by 0 bases and J by 12 bases. Taken from cysteine to phenylalanine, the CDR3 has 15 residues. Just the 45-base CDR3 DNA is kept, in frame starting at base 1. Each collaborating institution followed its own protocols to collect whole blood in K2EDTA tubes. For TCRbeta analysis, collaborators shipped samples in one of three forms: frozen whole blood, isolated PBMCs, or DNA extracted from either of those sample types. This clonotype was sampled from a woman aged 30 to 39 with active or convalescent COVID-19. Sequenced sample: peripheral blood. The rearranged chain carries TRBV5-1 and TRBJ2-1; 11 bases in the junction line up with TRBD2. The CDR3 region: CASSLGLAGTGGQFF. The DNA sequence reads TGCGCCAGCAGCTTGGGACTAGCGGGGACTGGTGGGCAGTTCTTC. Extended through the reference TRBV5-1 and TRBJ2-1 proteins, this CDR3 yields the full variable domain: KAGVTQTPRYLIKTRGQQVTLSCSPISGHRSVSWYQQTPGQGLQFLFEYFSETQRNKGNFPGRFSGRQFSNSRSEMNVSTLELGDSALYLCASSLGLAGTGGQFFGPGTRLTVL.